These 9 T cell receptor beta chains were all obtained from the same sample, sequenced in a study of vaccination and CD4 T cells after COVID-19. Cultured CD4+ T cell DNA was sequenced using the Oncomine TCR Beta short-read assay. TCRdb independently ran MiXCR on the PCR reads; one entry per CDR3 protein. Among fewer than 15,000 distinct CDR3 sequences, 30% to 50% were seen once, and the ten largest hold less than 11%. These receptors lack a known antigen. Treatment meaning: approximately 9-day PBMC culture with coronavirus spike peptide pools or control peptides (ViraFEST assay). The sequenced material came from CD4+ T cells from blood, cultured in vitro. The receptors here all came from a human donor who had recovered from COVID-19.

This chain connects TRBV6-5 to TRBJ2-5; 9 bases line up with TRBD2. V lost 2 bases, J lost 7 bases, and 2 bases stayed unmatched. The CDR3 consists of 13 residues. CDR1 MNHEY and CDR2 SVGAGI come from the germline V gene. The CDR3 DNA reads as TGTGCCAGCAGTTACGGGCGGGAGGGGACCCAGTACTTC. It codes for CASSYGREGTQYF.

CDR3 sequence (DNA): TGTGCCAGCAGTTTACAGGGGTCCAGCTCCTACAATGAGCAGTTCTTC. It specifies CASSLQGSSSYNEQFF. This chain links TRBV2 with TRBJ2-1; 7 nucleotides line up with TRBD1. V shed 5 bases, J shed 0 bases, and the junction held 7 bases outside the gene matches. The CDR3 has 16 amino acids. Per germline, CDR1 SNHLY and CDR2 FYNNEI.

This chain uses TRBV30 with TRBJ2-5; 9 bases are a match to TRBD2. This CDR3 region has 19 residues. J was trimmed by 7 bases and V by 2 bases; bases with no gene match: 23. Germline CDR1 reads GTSNPN; CDR2 reads SVGIG (reference sequence). The CDR3 spells CAWSRSRGAGGILVWTQYF. DNA of the CDR3: TGTGCCTGGAGTCGTTCTAGGGGAGCGGGAGGTATTTTAGTGTGGACCCAGTACTTC.

The V and J genes are TRBV2 and TRBJ1-1; D unresolved. Germline values: CDR1 SNHLY, CDR2 FYNNEI. V was cut by 7 bases and J by 1 base, with 13 bases left in between. The CDR3 spans 14 residues. Here the CDR3 DNA reads TGTGCCAGCACCTTATTGACCGAGAACACTGAAGCTTTCTTT. Translated, it gives CASTLLTENTEAFF.

In this sample, this clonotype turned up once. The chain has TRBV5-4 and TRBJ2-4, with D possibly TRBD2 on 6 matching bases. This CDR3 is built from 17 residues. The germline V and J ends were trimmed by 4 bases and 0 bases, with 17 bases remaining between them. CDR1 is SGHNT and CDR2 is YYREEE in the germline V gene (reference sequence). CDR3 in DNA: TGTGCCAGCAGCGTGGACGGCGGGGTCTTAGCCAAAAACATTCAGTACTTC. Protein product: CASSVDGGVLAKNIQYF.

This clonotype was seen a handful of times. The chain carries TRBV18 and TRBJ2-5, with 7 nucleotides matching TRBD1. Germline V CDR1 and CDR2: KGHSH, LQKENI. The CDR3 consists of 15 residues. V lost 6 bases, J lost 1 base, and 8 bases stayed unmatched. CDR3 coding DNA: TGTGCCAGCTCCCCGGGACAGAAGATCCAAGAGACCCAGTACTTC. Its protein product is CASSPGQKIQETQYF.

The chain links TRBV5-1 to TRBJ1-2; D not resolved. This CDR3 spans 13 amino acids. CDR1 is SGHRS, CDR2 YFSETQ, per germline. V was pared by 7 bases and J by 3 bases, with 13 bases between. The CDR3 is CASSNQQDYGYTF. CDR3 DNA sequence: TGCGCCAGCTCTAATCAGCAGGACTATGGCTACACCTTC.

This clonotype was picked up a small number of times. The chain recombines TRBV19 with TRBJ1-5; possible D gene TRBD1, 5 bases. This CDR3 has 16 amino acids. Trimming pared 3 bases from V and 7 bases from J, leaving 19 bases between. Per germline, CDR1 LNHDA and CDR2 SQIVND (reference sequence). CDR3 protein: CASSISGGWRHQPQHF. CDR3 DNA sequence: TGTGCCAGTAGTATCTCGGGGGGGTGGCGGCACCAGCCCCAGCATTTT.

This clonotype was observed a handful of times. V usage is TRBV10-3 and J usage is TRBJ2-7; D gene ambiguous. V dropped 3 bases and J dropped 6 bases, with 6 bases sitting between them. CDR1 and CDR2 from the germline V gene are ENHRY and SYGVKD. The length of the CDR3 is 11 residues. Here the CDR3 reads CAISDTGEQYF. DNA for the CDR3: TGTGCCATCAGTGATACTGGCGAGCAGTACTTC.